This passage covers 5 T cell receptor beta chains from one sample sequenced in a study of identical twins. Using its own MiXCR run on the 5' RACE reads, TCRdb lists one record per CDR3 protein. This repertoire shows 550,000 to 700,000 distinct CDR3 sequences, over 8.5% found once; its top ten account for roughly 3%. The same data also went into a second study, on yellow fever vaccine responses in identical twins.

Source material: PBMCs. All receptors come from a woman aged 18-35 years in good health.

In this sample, this clonotype turned up a few times. The chain has TRBV2 and TRBJ2-3, with D possibly being TRBD1 (6 bases). With 7 bases removed from V and 0 bases from J, the gap between germline ends came to 14 bases. Germline lookup yields CDR1 SNHLY and CDR2 FYNNEI. The CDR3 loop spans 15 amino acids. The DNA of the CDR3 is TGTGCCAGCACAAACAGGGACCTCAGCACAGATACGCAGTATTTT. Translating it yields CASTNRDLSTDTQYF.

This clonotype was detected a few times. The junction and the germline gene differ at one end; a read error may be behind it. V is TRBV18 and J is TRBJ1-2; no clear D. From germline, CDR1 is KGHSH and CDR2 LQKENI. The CDR3 loop spans 11 amino acids. CDR3 region: CASSEQRGYTF. CDR3 sequence (DNA): TGTGCTAGCTCAGAACAGAGAGGCTACACCTTC. Full variable domain (remainder filled in from reference TRBV18 and TRBJ1-2): NAGVMQNPRHLVRRRGQEARLRCSPMKGHSHVYWYRQLPEEGLKFMVYLQKENIIDESGMPKERFSAEFPKEGPSILRIQQVVRGDSAAYFCASSEQRGYTFGSGTRLTVV.

This clonotype was seen repeatedly, ten times or more. The genes are TRBV13 and TRBJ1-5, with a tentative D call TRBD1 (5 bases). V was shortened by 5 bases and J by 3 bases, with 11 bases between the two germline ends. Germline V gives CDR1 PRHDT, CDR2 FYEKMQ (reference sequence). CDR3 length equals 14 residues. The CDR3 loop is CASSPGRTNQPQHF. The CDR3 DNA is TGTGCCAGCAGCCCGGGACGGACCAATCAGCCCCAGCATTTT. The whole variable domain, filled in from reference TRBV13 and TRBJ1-5, reads AAGVIQSPRHLIKEKRETATLKCYPIPRHDTVYWYQQGPGQDPQFLISFYEKMQSDKGSIPDRFSAQQFSDYHSELNMSSLELGDSALYFCASSPGRTNQPQHFGDGTRLSIL.

The table lists this clonotype with a few counts. The chain is built from TRBV24-1 and TRBJ2-7, with 8 nucleotides matching TRBD1. CDR1 and CDR2 (germline): KGHDR, SFDVKD. The CDR3 sequence is 15 residues long. The V and J ends lost 4 bases and 4 bases, in that order; junction bases with no gene match: 8. CDR3 protein: CATSDRGTGGYEQYF. The CDR3 DNA is TGTGCCACCAGTGACCGGGGGACAGGCGGGTACGAGCAGTACTTC.

This clonotype was counted between two and nine times. The chain employs TRBV27 and TRBJ2-7, with a possible D match to TRBD2 (6 bases). This CDR3 comprises 15 residues. V shed 6 bases and J shed 3 bases, with 18 bases lying between them. Germline lookup yields CDR1 MNHEY and CDR2 SMNVEV (reference sequence). The CDR3 bases are TGTGCCAGCAGCCGTGGAGGCGGGGACCGCTACGAGCAGTACTTC. Protein: CASSRGGGDRYEQYF.